Included here is one T cell receptor beta chain sequence, with context. The sample comes from a study of blood T cell repertoires in COVID-19. Turning to the study itself: Sites in the United States, Italy and Spain provided acute and convalescent COVID-19 samples. T cells, B-cell-depleted T cells, or PBMCs supplied cDNA or gDNA.

Germline lookup yields CDR1 KGHSH and CDR2 LQKENI. CDR3 length: 12 amino acids. With 4 bases removed from V and 8 bases from J, the gap between germline ends came to 11 bases. In the authors' workflow: It was from reference gene primer amplification that nucleated cell counts were estimated. The method was immunoSEQ multiplex PCR; TCRdb's version includes in-frame clones alone and lacks a portion of them. The V and J calls and clone size were taken over from that table, and D and trimming were inferred from the DNA. Of some 270,000 clones in the sample, approximately 85% were seen once. The chain employs TRBV18 and TRBJ1-2, with D possibly TRBD1 on 6 matching bases. The receptor was isolated from a woman aged 65 to 85 with acute or convalescent COVID-19. The sample consisted of peripheral blood. The CDR3 reads CASSLGGIGYTF. Written as DNA, the CDR3 is TGTGCCAGCTCACTTGGGGGCATCGGCTACACCTTC.